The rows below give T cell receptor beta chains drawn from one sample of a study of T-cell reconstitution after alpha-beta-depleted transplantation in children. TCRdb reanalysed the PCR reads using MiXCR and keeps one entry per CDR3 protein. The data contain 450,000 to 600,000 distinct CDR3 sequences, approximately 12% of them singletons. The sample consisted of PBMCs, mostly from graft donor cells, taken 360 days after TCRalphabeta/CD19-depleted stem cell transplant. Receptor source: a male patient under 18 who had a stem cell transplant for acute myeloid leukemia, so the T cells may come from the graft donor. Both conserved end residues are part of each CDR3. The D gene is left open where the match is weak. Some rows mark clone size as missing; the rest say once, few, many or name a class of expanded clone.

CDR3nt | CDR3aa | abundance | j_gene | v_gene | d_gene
TGTGCCAGCATCCAGCCAGCCTCCTACGAGCAGTACTTC | CASIQPASYEQYF | few | TRBJ2-7 | TRBV6-2/TRBV6-3 | NA
TGCAGCGGGGGGGGCGGACTAGCGGGGACCGGGGAGCTGTTTTTT | CSGGGGLAGTGELFF | NA | TRBJ2-2 | TRBV29-1 | TRBD2
TGTGCCAGCAGCGTAGGGACTAGCGGGATCTACAATGAGCAGTTCTTC | CASSVGTSGIYNEQFF | few | TRBJ2-1 | TRBV9 | TRBD2
TGTGCCAGCACCCGGGACAGGGTCTACGAGCAGTACTTC | CASTRDRVYEQYF | NA | TRBJ2-7 | TRBV7-8 | TRBD1
TGTGCCAGCAGTTTGGGTCCGAACACCGGGGAGCTGTTTTTT | CASSLGPNTGELFF | many | TRBJ2-2 | TRBV12-3/TRBV12-4 | NA
TGTGCCTGGACGGGAGCGGCGACTAGCGTTGATACGCAGTATTTT | CAWTGAATSVDTQYF | NA | TRBJ2-3 | TRBV30 | TRBD2
TGCAGCGTTGTAGAGTTCCAAGAGACCCAGTACTTC | CSVVEFQETQYF | NA | TRBJ2-5 | TRBV29-1 | NA
TGTGCCAGCAGTTACTGGGTAGCGGGAGGAGTCTCTGGGGCCAACGTCCTGACTTTC | CASSYWVAGGVSGANVLTF | NA | TRBJ2-6 | TRBV6-5 | TRBD2
TGCAGTGCCGGGGGGGCCCGGGCAGGGGCCTTCGAGCAGTACTTC | CSAGGARAGAFEQYF | NA | TRBJ2-7 | TRBV20-1 | TRBD2
TGTGCCAGCAGAACTAGCCCCTCCGGTGAGCAGTTCTTC | CASRTSPSGEQFF | many | TRBJ2-1 | TRBV6-2/TRBV6-3 | NA
TGTGCCAGCAGCTTAGCTGAGGGGAATACGCAGTATTTT | CASSLAEGNTQYF | NA | TRBJ2-3 | TRBV7-9 | NA
TGTGCCAGCAGCACCCTGGGGTTCTGGTCCTACGAGCAGTACTTC | CASSTLGFWSYEQYF | NA | TRBJ2-7 | TRBV7-9 | NA
TGCAGCGTTCCGCCGGACTCCCGCGGTACCCAGTACTTC | CSVPPDSRGTQYF | few | TRBJ2-5 | TRBV29-1 | NA
TGCAGTGCCATAGCGGACTCCTACAATGAGCAGTTCTTC | CSAIADSYNEQFF | NA | TRBJ2-1 | TRBV20-1 | NA
TGTGCCAGCAGCTTCTGGCAACCGGGACTTGTATCCTACGAGCAGTACTTC | CASSFWQPGLVSYEQYF | few | TRBJ2-7 | TRBV11-2 | NA
TGTGCCAGCAGCACCTTGCCCCAGGGCGGGCCAACTAATGAAAAACTGTTTTTT | CASSTLPQGGPTNEKLFF | few | TRBJ1-4 | TRBV7-6 | NA
TGTGCCAGCAGCCGGGCTTCCACAGATACGCAGTATTTT | CASSRASTDTQYF | few | TRBJ2-3 | TRBV6-1 | NA
TGTGCCAGCAGTCCCCGTTTGTTAGCGGGAGAAGAGACCCAGTACTTC | CASSPRLLAGEETQYF | NA | TRBJ2-5 | TRBV28 | TRBD2
TGCAGTGCGGGGACTAGCGGGAGCTCCTACAATGAGCAGTTCTTC | CSAGTSGSSYNEQFF | NA | TRBJ2-1 | TRBV20-1 | TRBD2
TGTGCCAGCAGTTACCTGGGACTGACCTACAATGAGCAGTTCTTC | CASSYLGLTYNEQFF | NA | TRBJ2-1 | TRBV6-2/TRBV6-3 | NA
TGTGCTAGTGGTCCAGAACAACTAGCGGGGTACAATGAGCAGTTCTTC | CASGPEQLAGYNEQFF | NA | TRBJ2-1 | TRBV12-5 | TRBD2
TGTGCCAGCAGCTTAGCGGTCTCTCCCTCCTACGAGCAGTACTTC | CASSLAVSPSYEQYF | many | TRBJ2-7 | TRBV7-2 | NA
TGTGCCATCTTTGGGGGGGCGCGGACTGAAGCTTTCTTT | CAIFGGARTEAFF | NA | TRBJ1-1 | TRBV6-6 | NA
TGTGCCACCAATCCGAACACCGGGGAGCTGTTTTTT | CATNPNTGELFF | few | TRBJ2-2 | TRBV28 | NA
TGCAGCGTTGATGGGCTGGCTGGAGGGACCGAGCAGTACTTC | CSVDGLAGGTEQYF | few | TRBJ2-7 | TRBV29-1 | NA
TGCAGCGTTCAAGGTACGGGCTATGGCTACACCTTC | CSVQGTGYGYTF | many | TRBJ1-2 | TRBV29-1 | NA
TGTGCCAGCACCTTGTATAGCAATCAGCCCCAGCATTTT | CASTLYSNQPQHF | NA | TRBJ1-5 | TRBV12-3/TRBV12-4 | NA
TGCAGTGCTAGTTTACTAGCGGCACAAGAGACCCAGTACTTC | CSASLLAAQETQYF | few | TRBJ2-5 | TRBV20-1 | TRBD2
TGCGCCAGCAGCCAAGCTAGGGCAGGGGCGAACACCGGGGAGCTGTTTTTT | CASSQARAGANTGELFF | few | TRBJ2-2 | TRBV4-3 | NA
TGCAGTGCTAGAGGGATGGGGGGGGTGACAGATACGCAGTATTTT | CSARGMGGVTDTQYF | NA | TRBJ2-3 | TRBV20-1 | TRBD2
TGTGCCAGCAGCCAGATTCGGGGACAGGGCTCGTCCTACAATGAGCAGTTCTTC | CASSQIRGQGSSYNEQFF | NA | TRBJ2-1 | TRBV28 | TRBD1
TGCGCCAGCAGCTTGAACCCCGGGGCCAACAATGAGCAGTTCTTC | CASSLNPGANNEQFF | many | TRBJ2-1 | TRBV5-1 | NA
TGCAGTGCCGGTAGGGAGCGGGACGTCCGGGAGACCCAGTACTTC | CSAGRERDVRETQYF | NA | TRBJ2-5 | TRBV20-1 | TRBD2
TGTGCCAGCAGTTTTAGACAGGGGTACCAAGAGACCCAGTACTTC | CASSFRQGYQETQYF | many | TRBJ2-5 | TRBV12-3/TRBV12-4 | TRBD1
TGTGCCAGCCGGGACAGCTCTGGAAACACCATATATTTT | CASRDSSGNTIYF | few | TRBJ1-3 | TRBV14 | TRBD1
TGCAGCGTTGCATCGGCAGGGGCGTACACAGATACGCAGTATTTT | CSVASAGAYTDTQYF | few | TRBJ2-3 | TRBV29-1 | NA